This T cell receptor (beta chain) is drawn from a study of blood T cell repertoires in COVID-19. Study summary: COVID-19 samples collected from the United States, Italy and Spain covered acute and convalescent phases. The cDNA or gDNA used as material had been derived from T cells, B-cell-depleted T cells, or PBMCs.

Repertoires were generated with immunoSEQ multiplex PCR, while TCRdb's copy carries only in-frame clones and drops some. The data show over 90,000 clones, under 90% seen once. The V and J ends lost 2 bases and 2 bases respectively, with 13 bases between them. Germline CDR1 reads MNHNS; CDR2 reads SASEGT. The CDR3 extends over 15 amino acids. The material sequenced was peripheral blood. The TCR originated in a woman aged 70-85 years with acute or convalescent COVID-19. V and J are TRBV6-1 and TRBJ2-7; TRBD1 might be the D (6 bases). CDR3 DNA: TGTGCCAGCAGTGAATTGAGGACAGCCCCCTACGAGCAGTACTTC. Protein sequence: CASSELRTAPYEQYF.